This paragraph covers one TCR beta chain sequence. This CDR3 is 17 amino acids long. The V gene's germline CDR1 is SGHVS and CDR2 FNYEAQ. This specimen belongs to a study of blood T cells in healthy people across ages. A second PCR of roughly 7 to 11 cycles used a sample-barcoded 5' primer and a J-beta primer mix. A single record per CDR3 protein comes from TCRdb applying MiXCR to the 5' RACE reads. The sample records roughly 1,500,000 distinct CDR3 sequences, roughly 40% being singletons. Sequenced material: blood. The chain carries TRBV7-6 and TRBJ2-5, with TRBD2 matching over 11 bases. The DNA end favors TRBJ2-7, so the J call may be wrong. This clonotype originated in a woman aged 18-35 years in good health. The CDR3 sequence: CASSPVPLTSGEYEQYF. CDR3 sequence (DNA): TGTGCCAGCAGCCCCGTTCCCCTGACTAGCGGGGAATACGAGCAGTACTTC.